A selection of T cell receptor beta chains follows, all from one sample in a study of CD8+ T cells in alopecia areata. Method: immunoSEQ multiplex PCR; TCRdb's copy keeps in-frame clones and lacks some. Of over 50,000 clones listed, 45% to 55% are singletons. The source material was CD8+ T cells sorted from blood, sampled at week 0. These receptor sequences come from a human donor with alopecia areata. Each CDR3 is given with its conserved first and last residue. Fields, in order: CDR3 DNA, CDR3 protein, V gene, clone size, J gene, CDR3 length, D gene. D genes are given only for firm matches. A clone size is listed for some rows: how often the clone was seen (once, few, many), or a class if it is expanded.

TGCGCCAGCAGCCAGATCCAAGGGGGAGGTGAGCAGTTCTTC,CASSQIQGGGEQFF,TRBV4-1,-,TRBJ2-1,14,-
TGCAGCGCCAACGGCGGGTCGAGCTCCTACAATGAGCAGTTCTTC,CSANGGSSSYNEQFF,TRBV29-1,few,TRBJ2-1,15,-
TGTGCCAGCAGCTTAGAACCGACGCTGGGCAGAGCTTTCTTT,CASSLEPTLGRAFF,TRBV11-2,few,TRBJ1-1,14,-
TGTGCCTGGAGTGGTAAGCGGGAGTTCACAGATACGCAGTATTTT,CAWSGKREFTDTQYF,TRBV30,-,TRBJ2-3,15,TRBD2
TGTGCCAGCAAGCAGGGTTTTAGCAATCAGCCCCAGCATTTT,CASKQGFSNQPQHF,TRBV28,-,TRBJ1-5,14,-
TGTGCCAGCAGCTTAGAAGGTTCGAACACTGAAGCTTTCTTT,CASSLEGSNTEAFF,TRBV13,few,TRBJ1-1,14,-
TGCGCCAGCAGCTTACTACAGGGGGCCTACGAGCAGTACTTC,CASSLLQGAYEQYF,TRBV5-1,-,TRBJ2-7,14,TRBD1
TGCGCCAGCAGCCAAGGGGCTAGCGGGACAGACAATGAGCAGTTCTTC,CASSQGASGTDNEQFF,TRBV7-9,many,TRBJ2-1,16,TRBD2
TGCGCCAGCAGCCAAGGGACTAGCGCCTACGAGCAGTACTTC,CASSQGTSAYEQYF,TRBV4-3,-,TRBJ2-7,14,TRBD2
TGTGCCAGCAGCTCGACAGCTAGCGGGGCCTACAATGAGCAGTTCTTC,CASSSTASGAYNEQFF,TRBV7-9,-,TRBJ2-1,16,TRBD2
TGCAGCGTTGAGGGACTAGCGGGAGGAGGAGAGACCCAGTACTTC,CSVEGLAGGGETQYF,TRBV29-1,few,TRBJ2-5,15,TRBD2
TGTGCCAGCTCTCTCCGGGACCTAAACTATGGCTACACCTTC,CASSLRDLNYGYTF,TRBV18,-,TRBJ1-2,14,-
TGCAGCGTTGGGGACAGGGGTGGGGCCAACGTCCTGACTTTC,CSVGDRGGANVLTF,TRBV29-1,-,TRBJ2-6,14,TRBD1
TGTGCCAGCAGCCGCGGCACTAGCACAGATACGCAGTATTTT,CASSRGTSTDTQYF,TRBV7-2,-,TRBJ2-3,14,-
TGTGCCAGCAGGTCATACAGGGGCGGCCCGGGCGAGCAGTACTTC,CASRSYRGGPGEQYF,TRBV27,-,TRBJ2-7,15,TRBD1
TGTGCCAGCAGCTTAGCGGGATCGGGGAACGAGCAGTACTTC,CASSLAGSGNEQYF,TRBV7-6,-,TRBJ2-7,14,-
TGCAGCGTTGAAGAAGGGGTTAGCGGCTACACCTTC,CSVEEGVSGYTF,TRBV29-1,few,TRBJ1-2,12,-
TGTGCCAGCAGCTTTCAGGGAGGGACCTACGAGCAGTACTTC,CASSFQGGTYEQYF,TRBV7-9,few,TRBJ2-7,14,TRBD2
TGCGCCAGCAGCTTACGAATTTGGGGCACAAATGAGCAGTTCTTC,CASSLRIWGTNEQFF,TRBV4-3,-,TRBJ2-1,15,-
TGCAGCGGAATTAGCGGCTCGACCTACGAGCAGTACTTC,CSGISGSTYEQYF,TRBV29-1,few,TRBJ2-7,13,-
TGCGCCAGCAGCCAAGTCCGCGCCAGCGGGAGCACCGCAAATGAGCAGTTCTTC,CASSQVRASGSTANEQFF,TRBV4-1,-,TRBJ2-1,18,TRBD2
TGCAGCGCGCGACGGACGTATGCACTCGGGAACCAAGAGACCCAGTACTTC,CSARRTYALGNQETQYF,TRBV29-1,few,TRBJ2-5,17,-
TGCAGCGTTGAAGATTTCTACGAGCAGTACTTC,CSVEDFYEQYF,TRBV29-1,few,TRBJ2-7,11,-
TGTGCCAGCAGCCTTGAGCTGAACACTGAAGCTTTCTTT,CASSLELNTEAFF,TRBV7-2,-,TRBJ1-1,13,-
TGCGCCAGCAGCCCTGTCGGGACCGACAGTGCGAACACCGGGGAGCTGTTTTTT,CASSPVGTDSANTGELFF,TRBV5-1,-,TRBJ2-2,18,-
TGTGCCAGTATCCCCAGCCCGAATAATCCCTATGGCTACACCTTC,CASIPSPNNPYGYTF,TRBV19,-,TRBJ1-2,15,-
TGTGCCACCAGCAGCCTGCCCGGGGACAACTATCCCTACGAGCAGTACTTC,CATSSLPGDNYPYEQYF,TRBV15,-,TRBJ2-7,17,-
TGCGCCAGCAGCCGGGCCGAAAGCTCTCCTAACTATGGCTACACCTTC,CASSRAESSPNYGYTF,TRBV4-1,-,TRBJ1-2,16,-
TGCGCCAGCAGTCAATCGAGACTAGCGGAAATCACCGGGGAGCTGTTTTTT,CASSQSRLAEITGELFF,TRBV23-1,few,TRBJ2-2,17,TRBD2
TGTGCCAGTAACGATATAGGGTCGATTGACGGCTACACCTTC,CASNDIGSIDGYTF,TRBV19,-,TRBJ1-2,14,-
TGTGCCAGCAGCTTATCGGGGTACGAGCAGTACTTC,CASSLSGYEQYF,TRBV13,-,TRBJ2-7,12,-
TGCAGCGTGGGCGAGTACAATATCGATGAGCAGTTCTTC,CSVGEYNIDEQFF,TRBV29-1,-,TRBJ2-1,13,-
TGTGCCTGGAGGGAAGACGGTGAGCAGTTCTTC,CAWREDGEQFF,TRBV30,-,TRBJ2-1,11,-
TGTGCCAGCAGCTCGAAAGAGACCCAGTACTTC,CASSSKETQYF,TRBV7-9,-,TRBJ2-5,11,-
TGTGCCAGCAGCCCCGGGGGGGGGAGCTCCTACAATGAGCAGTTCTTC,CASSPGGGSSYNEQFF,TRBV7-9,-,TRBJ2-1,16,TRBD2
TGCGCCAGCAGCCAAGATGGCGGGGGCGGAGAGACCCAGTACTTC,CASSQDGGGGETQYF,TRBV9,few,TRBJ2-5,15,-